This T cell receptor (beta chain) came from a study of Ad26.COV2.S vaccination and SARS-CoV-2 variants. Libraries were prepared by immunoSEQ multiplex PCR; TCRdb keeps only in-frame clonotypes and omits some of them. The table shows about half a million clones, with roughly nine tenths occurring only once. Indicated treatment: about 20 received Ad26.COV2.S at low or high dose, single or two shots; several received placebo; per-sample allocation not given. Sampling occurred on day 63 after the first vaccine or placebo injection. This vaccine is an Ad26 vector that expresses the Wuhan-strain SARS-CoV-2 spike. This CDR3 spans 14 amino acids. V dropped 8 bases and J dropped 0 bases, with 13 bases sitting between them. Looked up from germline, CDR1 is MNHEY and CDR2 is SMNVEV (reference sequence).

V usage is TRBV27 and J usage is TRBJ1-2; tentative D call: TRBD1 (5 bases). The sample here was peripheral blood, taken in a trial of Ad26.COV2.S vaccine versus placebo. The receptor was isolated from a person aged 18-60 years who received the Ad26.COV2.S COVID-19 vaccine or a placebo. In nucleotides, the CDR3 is TGTGCCAGCCGTGCGGGGGGGGCTAACTATGGCTACACCTTC. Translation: CASRAGGANYGYTF.